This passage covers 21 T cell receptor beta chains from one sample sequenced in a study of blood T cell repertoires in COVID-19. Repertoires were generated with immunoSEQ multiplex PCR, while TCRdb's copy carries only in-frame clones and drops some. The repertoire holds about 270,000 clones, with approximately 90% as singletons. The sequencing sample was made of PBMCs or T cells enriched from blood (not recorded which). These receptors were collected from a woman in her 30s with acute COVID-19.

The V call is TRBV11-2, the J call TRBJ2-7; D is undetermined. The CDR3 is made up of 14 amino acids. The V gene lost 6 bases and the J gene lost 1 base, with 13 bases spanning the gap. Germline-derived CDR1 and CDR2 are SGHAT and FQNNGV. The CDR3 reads CASSPSRLSYEQYF. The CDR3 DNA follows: TGTGCCAGCAGTCCGTCGCGCCTATCCTACGAGCAGTACTTC.

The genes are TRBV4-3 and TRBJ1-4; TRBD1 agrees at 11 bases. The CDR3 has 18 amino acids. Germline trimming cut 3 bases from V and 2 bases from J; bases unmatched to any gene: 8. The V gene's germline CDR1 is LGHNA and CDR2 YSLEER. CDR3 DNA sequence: TGCGCCAGCAGCCAGGACCGGACAGGGGGCGATACTAATGAAAAACTGTTTTTT. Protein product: CASSQDRTGGDTNEKLFF.

The CDR3 DNA reads TGTGCCAGCAGCCTAGGGAGAGCGTTGGTTGGGACCCAGTACTTC. Translating it yields CASSLGRALVGTQYF. The genes are TRBV7-9 and TRBJ2-5; TRBD2 might be the D (5 bases). Trimming pared 5 bases from V and 7 bases from J, leaving 20 bases between. The CDR3 is 15 amino acids. The germline V gene has CDR1 SEHNR and CDR2 FQNEAQ (reference sequence).

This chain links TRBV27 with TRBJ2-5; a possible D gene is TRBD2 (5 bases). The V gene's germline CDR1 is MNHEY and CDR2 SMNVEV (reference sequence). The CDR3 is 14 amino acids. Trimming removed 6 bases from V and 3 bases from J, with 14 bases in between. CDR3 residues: CASSPGWEKETQYF. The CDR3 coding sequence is TGTGCCAGCAGCCCTGGGTGGGAGAAAGAGACCCAGTACTTC.

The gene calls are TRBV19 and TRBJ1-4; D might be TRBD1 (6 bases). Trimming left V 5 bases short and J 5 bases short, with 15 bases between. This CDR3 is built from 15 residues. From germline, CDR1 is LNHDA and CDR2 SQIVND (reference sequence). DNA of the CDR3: TGTGCCAGTAGTCCGCAGGGGAGTCGAAATGAAAAACTGTTTTTT. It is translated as CASSPQGSRNEKLFF. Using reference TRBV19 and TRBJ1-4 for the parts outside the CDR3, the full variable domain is DGGITQSPKYLFRKEGQNVTLSCEQNLNHDAMYWYRQDPGQGLRLIYYSQIVNDFQKGDIAEGYSVSREKKESFPLTVTSAQKNPTAFYLCASSPQGSRNEKLFFGSGTQLSVL.

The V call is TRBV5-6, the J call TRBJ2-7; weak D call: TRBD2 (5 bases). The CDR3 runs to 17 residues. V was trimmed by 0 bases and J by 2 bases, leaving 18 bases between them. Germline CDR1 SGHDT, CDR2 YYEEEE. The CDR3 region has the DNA TGTGCCAGCAGCTTGGGTTACGATCAGCGGATAACCTACGAGCAGTACTTC. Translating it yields CASSLGYDQRITYEQYF.

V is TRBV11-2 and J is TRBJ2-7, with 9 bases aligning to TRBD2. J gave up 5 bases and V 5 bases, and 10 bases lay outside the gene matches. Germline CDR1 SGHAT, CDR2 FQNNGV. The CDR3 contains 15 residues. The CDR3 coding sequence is TGTGCCAGCAGCACGATAGCGGGAGAGATCCACGAGCAGTACTTC. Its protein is CASSTIAGEIHEQYF. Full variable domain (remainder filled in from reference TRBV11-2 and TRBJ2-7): EAGVAQSPRYKIIEKRQSVAFWCNPISGHATLYWYQQILGQGPKLLIQFQNNGVVDDSQLPKDRFSAERLKGVDSTLKIQPAKLEDSAVYLCASSTIAGEIHEQYFGPGTRLTVT.

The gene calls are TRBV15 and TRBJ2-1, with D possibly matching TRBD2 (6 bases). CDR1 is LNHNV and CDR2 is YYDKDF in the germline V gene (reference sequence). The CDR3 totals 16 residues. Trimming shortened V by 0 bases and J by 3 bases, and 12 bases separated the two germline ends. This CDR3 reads CATSRDPSAYYNEQFF. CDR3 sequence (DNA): TGTGCCACCAGCAGAGATCCTAGCGCGTACTACAATGAGCAGTTCTTC. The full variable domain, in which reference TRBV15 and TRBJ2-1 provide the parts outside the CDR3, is DAMVIQNPRYQVTQFGKPVTLSCSQTLNHNVMYWYQQKSSQAPKLLFHYYDKDFNNEADTPDNFQSRRPNTSFCFLDIRSPGLGDTAMYLCATSRDPSAYYNEQFFGPGTRLTVL.

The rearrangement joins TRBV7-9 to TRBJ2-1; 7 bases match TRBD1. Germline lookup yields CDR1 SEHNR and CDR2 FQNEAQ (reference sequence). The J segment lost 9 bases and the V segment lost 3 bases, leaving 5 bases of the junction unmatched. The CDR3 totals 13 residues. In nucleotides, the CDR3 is TGTGCCAGCAGCTTTATAGGGGGCGGTGAGCAGTTCTTC. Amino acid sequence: CASSFIGGGEQFF.

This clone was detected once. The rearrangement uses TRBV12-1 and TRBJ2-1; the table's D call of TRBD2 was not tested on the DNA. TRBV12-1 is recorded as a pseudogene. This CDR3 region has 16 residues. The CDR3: CASSSNVRGKGDEQFF. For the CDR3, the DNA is TGTGCCAGCAGCTCCAATGTTCGGGGGAAAGGGGATGAGCAGTTCTTC.

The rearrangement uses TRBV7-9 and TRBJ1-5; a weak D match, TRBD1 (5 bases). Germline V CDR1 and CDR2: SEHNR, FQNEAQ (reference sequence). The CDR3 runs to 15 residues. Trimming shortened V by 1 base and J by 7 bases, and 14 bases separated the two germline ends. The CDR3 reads CASSLGQGFGQPQHF. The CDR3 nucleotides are TGTGCCAGCAGCTTAGGTCAGGGATTTGGACAGCCCCAGCATTTT.

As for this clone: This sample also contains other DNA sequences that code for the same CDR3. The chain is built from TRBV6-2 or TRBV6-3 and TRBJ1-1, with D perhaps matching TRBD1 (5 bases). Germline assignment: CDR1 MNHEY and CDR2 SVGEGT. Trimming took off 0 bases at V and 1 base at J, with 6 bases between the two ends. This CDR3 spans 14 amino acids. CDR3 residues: CASSYSQGNTEAFF. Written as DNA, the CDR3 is TGTGCCAGCAGTTACTCTCAGGGGAACACTGAAGCTTTCTTT.

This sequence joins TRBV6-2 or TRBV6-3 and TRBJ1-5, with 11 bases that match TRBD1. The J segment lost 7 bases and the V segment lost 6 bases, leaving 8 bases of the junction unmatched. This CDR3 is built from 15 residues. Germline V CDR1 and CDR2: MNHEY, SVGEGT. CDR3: CASSDGQGAWQPQHF. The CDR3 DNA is TGTGCCAGCAGCGACGGACAGGGGGCTTGGCAGCCCCAGCATTTT.

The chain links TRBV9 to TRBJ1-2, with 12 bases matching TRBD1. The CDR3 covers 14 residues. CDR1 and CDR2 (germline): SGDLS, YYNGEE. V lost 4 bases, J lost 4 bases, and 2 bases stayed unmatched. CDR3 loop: CASSRDRGPYGYTF. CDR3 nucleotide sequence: TGTGCCAGCAGCCGGGACAGGGGGCCCTATGGCTACACCTTC.

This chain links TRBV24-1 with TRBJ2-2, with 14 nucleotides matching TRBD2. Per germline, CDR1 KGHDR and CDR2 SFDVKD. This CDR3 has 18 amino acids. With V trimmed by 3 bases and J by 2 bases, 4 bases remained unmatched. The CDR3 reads CATSDDGTSGSNTGELFF. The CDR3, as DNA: TGTGCCACCAGTGATGATGGGACTAGCGGGAGTAACACCGGGGAGCTGTTTTTT.

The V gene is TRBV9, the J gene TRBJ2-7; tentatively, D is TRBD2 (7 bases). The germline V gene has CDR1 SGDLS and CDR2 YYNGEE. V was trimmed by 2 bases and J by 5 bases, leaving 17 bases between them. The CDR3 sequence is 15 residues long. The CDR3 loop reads CASSVTGGALDEQYF. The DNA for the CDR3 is TGTGCCAGCAGCGTTACGGGGGGCGCCTTAGACGAGCAGTACTTC.

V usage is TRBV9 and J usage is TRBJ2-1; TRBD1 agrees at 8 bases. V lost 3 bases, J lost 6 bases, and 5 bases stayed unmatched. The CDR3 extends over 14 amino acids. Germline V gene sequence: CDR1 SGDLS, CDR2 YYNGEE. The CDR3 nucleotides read TGTGCCAGCAGCGGCGGACAGGGCGTCAATGAGCAGTTCTTC. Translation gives CASSGGQGVNEQFF.

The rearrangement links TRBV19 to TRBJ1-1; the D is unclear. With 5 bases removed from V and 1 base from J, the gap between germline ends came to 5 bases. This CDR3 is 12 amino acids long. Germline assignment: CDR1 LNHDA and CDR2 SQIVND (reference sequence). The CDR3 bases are TGTGCCAGTAGTGAGAAGAACACTGAAGCTTTCTTT. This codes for CASSEKNTEAFF.

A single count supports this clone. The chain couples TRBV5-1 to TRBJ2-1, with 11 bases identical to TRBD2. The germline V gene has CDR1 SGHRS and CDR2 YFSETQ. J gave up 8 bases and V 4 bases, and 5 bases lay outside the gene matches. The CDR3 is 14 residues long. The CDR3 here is CASSVAGGDDEQFF. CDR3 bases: TGCGCCAGCAGCGTAGCGGGAGGGGACGATGAGCAGTTCTTC.

CDR3: CASSQGSTGDTEAFF. The CDR3 coding sequence is TGTGCCAGCAGCCAAGGTTCTACAGGGGACACTGAAGCTTTCTTT. The chain couples TRBV3-1 (or the pseudogene TRBV3-2) to TRBJ1-1, with 7 bases fitting TRBD1. The germline gives CDR1 LGHDT, CDR2 YNNKEL (reference sequence). V was pared by 1 base and J by 3 bases, with 5 bases of the junction left unmatched. The CDR3 is 15 amino acids.

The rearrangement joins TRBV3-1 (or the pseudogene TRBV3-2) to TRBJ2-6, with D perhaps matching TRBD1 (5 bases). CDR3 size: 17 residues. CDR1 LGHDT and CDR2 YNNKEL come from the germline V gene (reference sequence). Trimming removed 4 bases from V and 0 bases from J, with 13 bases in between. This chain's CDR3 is CASSPTLTDSGANVLTF. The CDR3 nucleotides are TGTGCCAGCAGCCCGACCTTGACAGACTCTGGGGCCAACGTCCTGACTTTC.